Listed below are T cell receptor beta chains from one sample, sequenced in a study of T-cell memory formation after mild COVID-19. TCRdb reprocessed the 5' RACE reads via MiXCR and lists one record per CDR3 protein. The data hold more than 400,000 distinct CDR3 sequences, with 15% to 20% observed a single time. Specimen: PBMCs or a T cell subset sorted from them (not recorded which). The receptors stem from an adult woman who had mild COVID-19 (a few samples of this study predate the infection). Cell type and time point are not known. The CDR3 runs from the conserved cysteine through the conserved F or W.

cdr3_aa j_call v_call
CASSLDRTSGNEQFF TRBJ2-1 TRBV7-2
CASRDRVEQYF TRBJ2-7 TRBV3-1
CASSFGRGSYEQYF TRBJ2-7 TRBV5-1
CASRLAGPRYEQYF TRBJ2-7 TRBV12-3/TRBV12-4
CASSYSEAGGYYEQYF TRBJ2-7 TRBV6-2/TRBV6-3
CASSRRRVMNTEAFF TRBJ1-1 TRBV12-3/TRBV12-4
CASSYSGGPSNEQFF TRBJ2-1 TRBV6-5
CATSSRTRPYNEQFF TRBJ2-1 TRBV15
CSVEDRISGANVLTF TRBJ2-6 TRBV29-1
CASVIRGAQETQYF TRBJ2-5 TRBV12-3/TRBV12-4
CASRVTGTGSYEQYF TRBJ2-7 TRBV6-2/TRBV6-3
CASSRARGRDGELFF TRBJ2-2 TRBV12-3/TRBV12-4
CASSPGGPEGYTF TRBJ1-2 TRBV5-1
CATSGRETIYDEQFF TRBJ2-1 TRBV24-1
CASRKPDNTEAFF TRBJ1-1 TRBV28
CASSSSGGRWIGQYF TRBJ2-7 TRBV21-1
CASSQATGSDSYEQYF TRBJ2-7 TRBV4-1
CASSPGGGRGTRDEQYF TRBJ2-7 TRBV12-3/TRBV12-4
CASSFLEGNEQFF TRBJ2-1 TRBV7-9
CSVTPRGYEQYF TRBJ2-7 TRBV20-1
CASSLVVNSEWTEAFF TRBJ1-1 TRBV5-1
CASSIGRNQPQHF TRBJ1-5 TRBV19
CASSLGQGSTEAFF TRBJ1-1 TRBV11-2
CASSLVLEKLRQAGNQPQHF TRBJ1-5 TRBV7-7
CASSSSGSSGNTIYF TRBJ1-3 TRBV2
CASSQPARGRDAEAFF TRBJ1-1 TRBV4-1
CASSLTVGTDTQYF TRBJ2-3 TRBV5-1
CASSFAGEQYF TRBJ2-7 TRBV12-3/TRBV12-4
CASSQVLHDEKLFF TRBJ1-4 TRBV4-2
CSAREWGHGYTF TRBJ1-2 TRBV20-1
CASSERGREKLFF TRBJ1-4 TRBV2